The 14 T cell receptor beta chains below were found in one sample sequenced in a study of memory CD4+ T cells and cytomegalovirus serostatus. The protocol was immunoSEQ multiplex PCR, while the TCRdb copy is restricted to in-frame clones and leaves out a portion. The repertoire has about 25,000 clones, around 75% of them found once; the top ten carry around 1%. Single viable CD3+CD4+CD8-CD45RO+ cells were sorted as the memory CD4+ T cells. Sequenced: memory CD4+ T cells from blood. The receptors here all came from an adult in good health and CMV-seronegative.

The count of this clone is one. CDR3 amino acids: CASRWTGGDTGELFF. The CDR3 DNA sequence: TGTGCCAGTCGTTGGACAGGGGGCGACACCGGGGAGCTGTTTTTT. This rearrangement joins TRBV19 to TRBJ2-2; 11 positions agree with TRBD1. With 8 bases clipped from V and 3 bases from J, the junction kept 5 bases outside the gene matches. Germline V gene sequence: CDR1 LNHDA, CDR2 SQIVND (reference sequence). The CDR3 runs 15 residues.

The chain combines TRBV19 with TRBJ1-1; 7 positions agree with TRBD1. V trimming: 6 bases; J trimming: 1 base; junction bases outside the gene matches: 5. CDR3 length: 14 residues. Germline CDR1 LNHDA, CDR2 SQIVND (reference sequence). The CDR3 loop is CASRSRGQNTEAFF. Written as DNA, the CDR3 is TGTGCCAGTAGATCGAGGGGGCAGAACACTGAAGCTTTCTTT.

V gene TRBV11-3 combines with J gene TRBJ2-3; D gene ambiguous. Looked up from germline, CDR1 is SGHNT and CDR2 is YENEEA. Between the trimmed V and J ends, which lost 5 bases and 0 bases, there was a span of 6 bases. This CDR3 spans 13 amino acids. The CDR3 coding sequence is TGTGCCAGCAGCCCCACGAGCACAGATACGCAGTATTTT. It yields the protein CASSPTSTDTQYF.

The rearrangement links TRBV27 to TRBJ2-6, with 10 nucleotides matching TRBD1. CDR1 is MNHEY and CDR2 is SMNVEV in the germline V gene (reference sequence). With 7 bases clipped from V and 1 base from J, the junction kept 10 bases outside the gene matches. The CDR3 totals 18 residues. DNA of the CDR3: TGTGCCAGCACCTCCTCTAGGACAGGGGGATCTGGGGCCAACGTCCTGACTTTC. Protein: CASTSSRTGGSGANVLTF. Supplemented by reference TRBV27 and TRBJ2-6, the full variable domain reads EAQVTQNPRYLITVTGKKLTVTCSQNMNHEYMSWYRQDPGLGLRQIYYSMNVEVTDKGDVPEGYKVSRKEKRNFPLILESPSPNQTSLYFCASTSSRTGGSGANVLTFGAGSRLTVL.

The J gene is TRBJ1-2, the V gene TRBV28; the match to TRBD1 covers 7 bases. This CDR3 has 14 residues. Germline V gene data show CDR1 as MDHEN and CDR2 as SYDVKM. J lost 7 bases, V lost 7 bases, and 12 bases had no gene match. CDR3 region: CASTTTGLGGGYTF. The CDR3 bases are TGTGCCAGCACCACGACAGGGTTAGGGGGTGGCTACACCTTC.

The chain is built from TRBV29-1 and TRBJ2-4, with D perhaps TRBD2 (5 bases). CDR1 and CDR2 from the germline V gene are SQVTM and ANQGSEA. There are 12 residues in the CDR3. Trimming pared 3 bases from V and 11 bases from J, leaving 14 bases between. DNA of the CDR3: TGCAGCGTTGAGGCCAGCGGCCCGCTTCAGTACTTC. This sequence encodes CSVEASGPLQYF.

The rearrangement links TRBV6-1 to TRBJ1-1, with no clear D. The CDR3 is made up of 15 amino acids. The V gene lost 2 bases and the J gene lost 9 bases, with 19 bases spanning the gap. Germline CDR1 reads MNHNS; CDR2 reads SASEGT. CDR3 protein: CASSERPGSGLKAFF. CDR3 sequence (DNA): TGTGCCAGCAGTGAACGCCCGGGATCGGGGTTGAAAGCTTTCTTT.

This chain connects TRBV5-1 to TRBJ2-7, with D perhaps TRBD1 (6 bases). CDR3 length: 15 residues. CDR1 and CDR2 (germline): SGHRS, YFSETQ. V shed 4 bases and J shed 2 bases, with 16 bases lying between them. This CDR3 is CASSLNRDTTYEQYF. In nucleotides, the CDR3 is TGCGCCAGCAGCCTCAACCGGGACACTACCTACGAGCAGTACTTC. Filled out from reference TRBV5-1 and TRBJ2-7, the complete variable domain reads KAGVTQTPRYLIKTRGQQVTLSCSPISGHRSVSWYQQTPGQGLQFLFEYFSETQRNKGNFPGRFSGRQFSNSRSEMNVSTLELGDSALYLCASSLNRDTTYEQYFGPGTRLTVT.

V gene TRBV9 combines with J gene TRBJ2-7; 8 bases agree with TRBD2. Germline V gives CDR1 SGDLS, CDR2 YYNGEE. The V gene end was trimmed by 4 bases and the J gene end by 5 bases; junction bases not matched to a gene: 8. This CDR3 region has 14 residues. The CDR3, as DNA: TGTGCCAGCAGCCCCTTAGCGGGATCTCACGAGCAGTACTTC. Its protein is CASSPLAGSHEQYF.

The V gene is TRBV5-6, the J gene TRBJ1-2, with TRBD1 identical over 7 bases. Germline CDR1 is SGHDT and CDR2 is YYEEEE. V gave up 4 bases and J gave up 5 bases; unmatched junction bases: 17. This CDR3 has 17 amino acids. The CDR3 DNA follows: TGTGCCAGCAGCCCTTTGGCGAACAGGGGAAAGTGGTATGGCTACACCTTC. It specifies CASSPLANRGKWYGYTF.

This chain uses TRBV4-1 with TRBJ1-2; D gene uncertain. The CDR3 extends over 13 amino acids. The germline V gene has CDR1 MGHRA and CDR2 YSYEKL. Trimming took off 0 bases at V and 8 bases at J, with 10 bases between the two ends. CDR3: CASSQDSVKGYTF. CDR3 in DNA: TGCGCCAGCAGCCAAGATTCGGTGAAGGGCTACACCTTC.

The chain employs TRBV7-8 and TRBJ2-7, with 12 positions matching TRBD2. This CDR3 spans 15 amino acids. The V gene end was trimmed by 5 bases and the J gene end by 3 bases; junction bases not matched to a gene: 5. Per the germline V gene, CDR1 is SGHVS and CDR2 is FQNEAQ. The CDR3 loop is CASSQGLAGNYEQYF. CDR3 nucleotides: TGTGCCAGCAGCCAAGGACTAGCGGGAAACTACGAGCAGTACTTC.

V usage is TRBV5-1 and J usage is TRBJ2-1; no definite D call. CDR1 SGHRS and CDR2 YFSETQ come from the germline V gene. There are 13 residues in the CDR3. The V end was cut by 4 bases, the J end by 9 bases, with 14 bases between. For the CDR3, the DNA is TGCGCCAGCAGCCCTTCAGTGGTTAGTGAGCAGTTCTTC. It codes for CASSPSVVSEQFF. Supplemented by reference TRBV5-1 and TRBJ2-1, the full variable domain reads KAGVTQTPRYLIKTRGQQVTLSCSPISGHRSVSWYQQTPGQGLQFLFEYFSETQRNKGNFPGRFSGRQFSNSRSEMNVSTLELGDSALYLCASSPSVVSEQFFGPGTRLTVL.

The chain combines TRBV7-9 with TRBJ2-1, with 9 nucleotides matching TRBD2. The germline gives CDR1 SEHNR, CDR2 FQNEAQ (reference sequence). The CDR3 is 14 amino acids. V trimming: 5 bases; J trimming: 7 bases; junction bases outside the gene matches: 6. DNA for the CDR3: TGTGCCAGCAGCCCAGCGGGAGGATGGAATGAGCAGTTCTTC. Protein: CASSPAGGWNEQFF.